This paragraph reports one T cell receptor (beta chain). Its antigen is as yet unknown. This entry belongs to a study of shared clonotypes between healthy human individuals. On the study more broadly: Aged between 18 and 49, the donors were a couple of women and three men.

Some clones are missing from TCRdb's copy, which holds only in-frame ones; the method was immunoSEQ multiplex PCR. The table has around 2.5 million clones, over 85% seen once. Study results and limitations: Larger richness was generally estimated for naive than memory subsets.

Sequences were obtained from naive CD4+ T cells from PBMCs. Subset reported: CD45RA+ positively selected. The source is a man between 18 and 35 years old in good health. Some clones in this sample may be carry-over from other donors' samples.

The CDR3 here is CATAGGSTPHEQFF. The CDR3, as DNA: TGTGCCACGGCCGGCGGCTCGACCCCCCATGAGCAGTTCTTC. This chain links TRBV6-6 with TRBJ2-1, with unresolved D. CDR3 length equals 14 residues. Germline V gives CDR1 MNHNY, CDR2 SVGAGI (reference sequence). Trimming stripped 10 bases from V and 8 bases from J, with 21 bases between.